The rows below give T cell receptor beta chains drawn from one sample of a study of human T cells and chemical hapten exposure. MiXCR, run by TCRdb on the RACE reads, gives a single entry per CDR3 protein. Among 55,000 to 75,000 distinct CDR3 sequences listed, 9.5% to 15% were seen once. Material: whole blood, obtained in connection with sensitization to the hapten diphenylcyclopropenone (DPC). All receptors derive from a young man with alopecia areata. Some clones in this sample may be carry-over from other donors' samples. Each CDR3 is given with its conserved first and last residue. Fields, in order: clone size, V gene, J gene, D gene, CDR3 DNA, CDR3 protein. A D gene is named only where the DNA matches it firmly. Clone size appears in some rows only: once, few, many, or a class for an expanded clone.

>many|TRBV20-1|TRBJ1-1|NA
TGCAGTGCTACCCGGGGACGTCTGAACACTGAAGCTTTCTTT
CSATRGRLNTEAFF
>few|TRBV6-1|TRBJ1-2|TRBD1
TGTGCCAGCAGTGATTACACCGGGACAGTCTATGGCTACACCTTC
CASSDYTGTVYGYTF
>many|TRBV7-9|TRBJ2-3|TRBD1
TGTGCCAGCAGCCCGAGGACAGGGGCAGATACGCAGTATTTT
CASSPRTGADTQYF
>many|TRBV29-1|TRBJ1-1|NA
TGCAGCGTTGTTGACGGCTTTAGCCCTGAAGCTTTCTTT
CSVVDGFSPEAFF
>few|TRBV20-1|TRBJ2-7|NA
TGCAGTGCTAGAGATGTCCGGACAGACGCCTACGAGCAGTACTTC
CSARDVRTDAYEQYF
>NA|TRBV27|TRBJ1-1|NA
TGTGCCAGCAGTCAGATTACAGGCGGTGACTCTGAAGCTTTCTTT
CASSQITGGDSEAFF
>many|TRBV6-2/TRBV6-3|TRBJ1-1|NA
TGTGCCAGCAGTTACTATGACGGTGTGTACGTGGAGAACACTGAAGCTTTCTTT
CASSYYDGVYVENTEAFF
>many|TRBV29-1|TRBJ2-2|NA
TGCAGCGTCGGGACCGGGGAGCTGTTTTTT
CSVGTGELFF
>NA|TRBV9|TRBJ1-6|NA
TGTGCCAGCAGCGTAAGCGGATCGTATAATTCACCCCTCCACTTT
CASSVSGSYNSPLHF
>many|TRBV5-4|TRBJ2-3|NA
TGTGCCAGCAGCTTGGCCGGGGGAGATACGCAGTATTTT
CASSLAGGDTQYF
>NA|TRBV7-6|TRBJ2-1|TRBD1
TGTGCCAGCAGCCCAAAACCGGGACAGAACGATAATTACAATGAGCAGTTCTTC
CASSPKPGQNDNYNEQFF
>NA|TRBV28|TRBJ2-3|NA
TGTGCCAGCAGAGAGAGCCCCGCTAGCACAGATACGCAGTATTTT
CASRESPASTDTQYF
>few|TRBV5-6|TRBJ1-6|NA
TGTGCCAGCAGCTTGGCACAGCCTGGCGTTTCACCCCTCCACTTT
CASSLAQPGVSPLHF
>few|TRBV9|TRBJ2-2|TRBD1
TGTGCCAGCAGCGTAGCTTCGAGGGGGCGCCTCACCGGGGAGCTGTTTTTT
CASSVASRGRLTGELFF
>many|TRBV12-3/TRBV12-4|TRBJ1-3|TRBD1
TGTGCCAGCAGTTTCTCAGGGACAGTGTCCTCTGGAAACACCATATATTTT
CASSFSGTVSSGNTIYF
>NA|TRBV20-1|TRBJ1-2|NA
TGCAGTGCACTTGGGAGGAACTATGGCTACACCTTC
CSALGRNYGYTF
>NA|TRBV20-1|TRBJ1-5|NA
TGCAGTACAAGTAGTGTGCGGGTGAAAAATCAGCCCCAGCATTTT
CSTSSVRVKNQPQHF
>NA|TRBV7-2|TRBJ1-1|NA
TGTGCCAGCAGCTTCTATCGACAGGTGAACACTGAAGCTTTCTTT
CASSFYRQVNTEAFF
>many|TRBV7-9|TRBJ1-1|NA
TGTGCCAGCCTGGCGGGTAAGAGCACTGAAGCTTTCTTT
CASLAGKSTEAFF
>many|TRBV20-1|TRBJ2-7|TRBD1
TGCAGTGCTAGCGGCTCCGGGGACAGGCAGTACTTC
CSASGSGDRQYF
>few|TRBV12-3/TRBV12-4|TRBJ1-6|NA
TGTGCCAGCAGCCTTGGGGGAGGGGCGAGTTTTACCAATTCACCCCTCCACTTT
CASSLGGGASFTNSPLHF
>NA|TRBV10-2|TRBJ2-7|NA
TGCGCCAGCAGTGAGGGGGCCCTATACGAGCAGTACTTC
CASSEGALYEQYF
>many|TRBV5-1|TRBJ1-5|TRBD1
TGCGCCAGCAGCCCCGGGACAGGAAATTCGTATCAGCCCCAGCATTTT
CASSPGTGNSYQPQHF
>NA|TRBV29-1|TRBJ1-1|TRBD1
TGCAGCGTTGCATCCGGACAGGGCACCAACGGAGCTTTCTTT
CSVASGQGTNGAFF
>once|TRBV28|TRBJ1-1|NA
TGTGCCAGCAGTTTAAGGGCTGACGGGAACACTGAAGCTTTCTTT
CASSLRADGNTEAFF